A selection of T cell receptor beta chains follows, all from one sample in a study of cytomegalovirus exposure and HLA in healthy donors. Repertoires were generated with immunoSEQ multiplex PCR, while TCRdb's copy carries only in-frame clones and drops some. The sample records fewer than 130,000 clones, around 62% being singletons. Sample: PBMCs. Receptor source: a man in his thirties or forties in good health and CMV-seropositive. Each CDR3 is given with its conserved first and last residue.

TRBJ1-1 | TRBV7-2 | CASSLVAGGPAFF
TRBJ2-5 | TRBV11-3 | CASSFGYQETQYF
TRBJ2-1 | TRBV5-1 | CASSSGQGFYNEQFF
TRBJ1-2 | TRBV5-1 | CASSYDSTYGYTF
TRBJ2-7 | TRBV18 | CASSPGAGGEQYF
TRBJ1-1 | TRBV30 | CAWSVGGNTEAFF
TRBJ2-7 | TRBV6-5 | CASSYGADLTGDEQYF
TRBJ2-7 | TRBV18 | CASSPGQGALGEQYF
TRBJ1-2 | TRBV27 | CASSPQTFAYGYTF
TRBJ1-6 | TRBV10-3 | CAISERQTTSPLHF
TRBJ2-7 | TRBV10-3 | CAISGTLVGGDEQYF
TRBJ1-3 | TRBV18 | CASSRLAGGLSGNTIYF
TRBJ1-5 | TRBV27 | CASSLGGSNQPQHF
TRBJ2-7 | TRBV4-2 | CASSQEALHLGTYEQYF
TRBJ2-7 | TRBV4-2 | CASSQEVRTYEQYF
TRBJ2-7 | TRBV18 | CASSPQRAQGEQYF
TRBJ2-3 | TRBV5-1 | CASSPGGAAEVNTQYF
TRBJ1-6 | TRBV5-3 | CARSLEQGEYNSPLHF
TRBJ2-3 | TRBV10-3 | CAISGLTDTQYF
TRBJ2-7 | TRBV5-4 | CASSLVEGVEQYF
TRBJ1-5 | TRBV6-5 | CASSTGSGGNQPQHF
TRBJ2-3 | TRBV25-1 | CASSERTESTDTQYF
TRBJ2-7 | TRBV19 | CASSAGQGSYEQYF
TRBJ2-5 | TRBV29-1 | CSVVPSHQETQYF
TRBJ1-2 | TRBV10-1 | CASSWDRSNYGYTF
TRBJ2-1 | TRBV7-2 | CASSLDWGQYNEQFF
TRBJ1-5 | TRBV5-6 | CASSYREEQPQHF
TRBJ2-3 | TRBV4-2 | CASSQEGLAVSTDTQYF
TRBJ1-4 | TRBV6-5 | CASGTAEFELFF
TRBJ1-3 | TRBV19 | CASSVQGSGNTIYF
TRBJ1-2 | TRBV7-8 | CASSLVRHSTREGYTF
TRBJ2-4 | TRBV11-3 | CASRAGTGNVAKNIQYF
TRBJ2-1 | TRBV10-1 | CASGQGDALYNEQFF
TRBJ1-1 | TRBV10-3 | CAISAIGQNTEAFF
TRBJ1-2 | TRBV5-1 | CASSIRTGNYGYTF
TRBJ1-1 | TRBV6-5 | CASSYWGEDTEAFF
TRBJ2-7 | TRBV4-1 | CASSQGDTVYEQYF
TRBJ2-1 | TRBV27 | CASQDRGSYNEQFF
TRBJ2-7 | TRBV4-1 | CASSQPEGRQYF
TRBJ2-3 | TRBV5-1 | CASSLPSGGDTQYF
TRBJ1-4 | TRBV6-6 | CASSEDNRPEKLFF
TRBJ2-7 | TRBV2 | CASSERLAGGDWAYEQYF
TRBJ2-7 | TRBV10-1 | CARWTGGYEQYF
TRBJ1-6 | TRBV19 | CASSARDSNNSPLHF
TRBJ1-6 | TRBV19 | CASSMDTKGSPLHF
TRBJ2-5 | TRBV5-4 | CASSPPGTAQETQYF
TRBJ2-1 | TRBV5-4 | CASSSGTGDAYNEQFF
TRBJ1-2 | TRBV11-1 | CASTLGLRDGYTF
TRBJ1-2 | TRBV7-9 | CASSTAGREWGYTF
TRBJ2-2 | TRBV10-3 | CAISESVTSTGELFF
TRBJ1-1 | TRBV5-1 | CASSFSPGVTEAFF
TRBJ1-2 | TRBV10-3 | CAIATGAGYTF
TRBJ1-2 | TRBV11-2 | CASSPGPGGGYTF
TRBJ2-3 | TRBV7-2 | CASSLATSGGAYTQYF
TRBJ2-5 | TRBV5-4 | CASSLMRGQETQYF
TRBJ1-1 | TRBV30 | CAWSYTGTEAFF
TRBJ2-3 | TRBV9 | CASSDLANTDTQYF
TRBJ2-2 | TRBV14 | CASGTGGMNTGELFF
TRBJ2-7 | TRBV12-5 | CASGLPRTSGGIYEQYF